This T cell receptor beta chain is from a study of blood T cell repertoires in COVID-19. The germline V gene encodes CDR1 LGHDT and CDR2 YNNKEL (reference sequence). Trimming cost V 2 bases and J 2 bases; bases outside gene matches: 4. The CDR3 extends over 15 amino acids. This clone appeared a single time. TCRdb's copy holds only in-frame clones and misses some; the assay was immunoSEQ multiplex PCR. In the table there are about 210,000 clones, approximately 90% of which are singletons. V usage is TRBV3-1 (or the pseudogene TRBV3-2) and J usage is TRBJ2-7; 9 bases map to TRBD2. This TCR derives from a man aged 25-45 years who had recovered from COVID-19. Sequencing input: PBMCs or T cells enriched from blood (not recorded which). Here the CDR3 DNA reads TGTGCCAGCAGCCAAACGACTAGCGGACCCTACGAGCAGTACTTC. It specifies CASSQTTSGPYEQYF.